The entry below describes one TCR beta chain. The sample comes from a study of blood T cell repertoires in COVID-19. As for the study in general: T cells, B-cell-depleted T cells, or PBMCs provided the cDNA or gDNA that served as material.

Only in-frame clones appear in the TCRdb table, and some are missing; sequencing was by immunoSEQ multiplex PCR. The sample lists 150,000 to 200,000 clones, 90% occurring once. The CDR3 contains 17 residues. CDR1 and CDR2 (germline): SGHAT, FQNNGV. The V segment lost 3 bases and the J segment 6 bases; nucleotides outside the gene matches: 8. The gene calls are TRBV11-2 and TRBJ2-2, with 12 positions matching TRBD2. The clonotype was recovered from a man over 45 with acute or convalescent COVID-19. Sequencing input: peripheral blood. This chain's CDR3 is CASSFSSGGAAAGELFF. In DNA form, the CDR3 reads TGTGCCAGCAGCTTTTCTAGCGGGGGGGCAGCAGCCGGGGAGCTGTTTTTT.